Below are 7 T cell receptor beta chains sequenced from a single sample in a study of blood T cell repertoires in COVID-19. Only in-frame clones appear in the TCRdb table, and some are missing; sequencing was by immunoSEQ multiplex PCR. The sample shows tens of thousands of clones, more than 75% of them seen only once. Material: peripheral blood. The receptors stem from a man aged 55 to 70 with acute or convalescent COVID-19.

This chain uses TRBV7-3 with TRBJ2-2, with D tentatively TRBD2 (5 bases). The CDR3 covers 16 residues. Per germline, CDR1 SGHTA and CDR2 FQGTGA. The germline V and J ends were trimmed by 5 bases and 0 bases, with 13 bases remaining between them. CDR3: CASSQRSQPNTGELFF. CDR3 nucleotide sequence: TGTGCCAGCAGCCAGCGGAGTCAGCCGAACACCGGGGAGCTGTTTTTT.

This clone was counted between two and nine times. The genes are TRBV4-1 and TRBJ2-3, with 7 bases that match TRBD2. V dropped 4 bases and J dropped 6; count of bases not matched to a gene: 10. Germline-derived CDR1 and CDR2 are MGHRA and YSYEKL. The CDR3 consists of 15 residues. The CDR3 region has the DNA TGCGCCAGCAGCCCTCTAGCGGCTGGGGATGATACGCAGTATTTT. Amino acid sequence: CASSPLAAGDDTQYF.

The count of this clone is one. The rearrangement joins TRBV5-1 to TRBJ1-6, with 9 bases that match TRBD1. Germline CDR1 reads SGHRS; CDR2 reads YFSETQ. There are 14 residues in the CDR3. V was pared by 5 bases and J by 6 bases, with 3 bases of the junction left unmatched. CDR3 protein: CASRSDRGNSPLHF. The CDR3 DNA sequence: TGCGCCAGCAGATCGGACAGGGGTAATTCACCCCTCCACTTT.

The rearrangement links TRBV20-1 to TRBJ2-5; 11 bases line up with TRBD2. Germline CDR1 and CDR2: DFQATT and SNEGSKA (reference sequence). Trimming took 3 bases from V and 7 from J; bases not matched to a gene: 10. The CDR3 extends over 15 amino acids. This CDR3 reads CSASSSSGRWGTQYF. CDR3 DNA: TGCAGTGCTAGTTCGTCTAGCGGGAGGTGGGGGACCCAGTACTTC.

The gene calls are TRBV6-5 and TRBJ2-7; maybe TRBD1 (6 bases). The CDR3 loop spans 14 amino acids. The V end lost 0 bases, the J end lost 4 bases, and 10 bases lay between the germline ends. The germline V gene encodes CDR1 MNHEY and CDR2 SVGAGI. The chain's CDR3 is CASSYSGRGYEQYF. CDR3 nucleotides: TGTGCCAGCAGTTACTCGGGCAGGGGTTACGAGCAGTACTTC.

The chain couples TRBV10-3 to TRBJ2-3; 9 nucleotides match TRBD2. Germline CDR1 and CDR2: ENHRY and SYGVKD. This CDR3 is 16 amino acids long. V trimming: 0 bases; J trimming: 3 bases; junction bases outside the gene matches: 4. CDR3 residues: CAISESASGVTDTQYF. CDR3 nucleotides: TGTGCCATCAGTGAGTCAGCTAGCGGGGTTACAGATACGCAGTATTTT.

The chain couples TRBV5-4 to TRBJ2-6, with 12 bases fitting TRBD2. This CDR3 is 16 amino acids long. J lost 3 bases, V lost 6 bases, and 4 bases had no gene match. Per germline, CDR1 SGHNT and CDR2 YYREEE (reference sequence). DNA for the CDR3: TGTGCCAGCACTAGCGGGGGGGCCGTTGGGGCCAACGTCCTGACTTTC. It codes for CASTSGGAVGANVLTF. The full variable domain, in which reference TRBV5-4 and TRBJ2-6 provide the parts outside the CDR3, is ETGVTQSPTHLIKTRGQQVTLRCSSQSGHNTVSWYQQALGQGPQFIFQYYREEENGRGNFPPRFSGLQFPNYSSELNVNALELDDSALYLCASTSGGAVGANVLTFGAGSRLTVL.